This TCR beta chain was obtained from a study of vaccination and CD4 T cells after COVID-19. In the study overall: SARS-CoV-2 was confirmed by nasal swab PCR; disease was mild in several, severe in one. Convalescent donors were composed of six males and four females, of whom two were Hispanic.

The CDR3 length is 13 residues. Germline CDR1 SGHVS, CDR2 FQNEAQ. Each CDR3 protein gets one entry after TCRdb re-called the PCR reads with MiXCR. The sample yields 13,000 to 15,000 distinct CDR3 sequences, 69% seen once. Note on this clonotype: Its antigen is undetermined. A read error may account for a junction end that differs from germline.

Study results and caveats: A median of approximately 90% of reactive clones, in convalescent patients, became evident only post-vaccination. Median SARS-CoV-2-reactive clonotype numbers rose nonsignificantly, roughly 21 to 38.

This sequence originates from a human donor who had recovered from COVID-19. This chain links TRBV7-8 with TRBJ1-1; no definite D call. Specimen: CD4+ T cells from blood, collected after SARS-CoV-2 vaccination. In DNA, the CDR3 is TGTACCAGCAGCGCCGCCCCAAGGGCTGAAGCTTTCTTT. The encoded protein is CTSSAAPRAEAFF.